This TCR beta chain was recovered during a study of T cell responses to AZD1222 COVID-19 vaccine. Broader study findings: There were mostly white British donors and more females than males, and clonal diversity was possibly underestimated. Reports indicate that nearly half of spike-specific TCRs are directed at unmutated variant regions. A rise in Spike-specific TCR breadth and depth followed two AZD1222 doses.

This table comes from immunoSEQ multiplex PCR, and its TCRdb copy is limited to in-frame clones, with some not included. The table has over 55,000 clones, about four fifths seen once. About this clone itself: Its antigen is unknown.

CDR3 length: 15 residues. Per germline, CDR1 SGHTA and CDR2 FQGNSA. Deletions cut 3 bases from V and 7 bases from J, with 18 bases between. This TCR was recovered from an adult who received the AZD1222 COVID-19 vaccine. The sample was peripheral blood, taken 28 days after the second AZD1222 dose. V is TRBV7-2 and J is TRBJ1-2, with a weak D call TRBD1 (6 bases). This chain's CDR3 is CASSFNLGGASGYTF. Here the CDR3 DNA reads TGTGCCAGCAGCTTTAATCTTGGGGGGGCTTCTGGCTACACCTTC.